This T cell receptor (beta chain) was identified during a study of blood T cell repertoires in COVID-19. At the level of the study: Acute and convalescent COVID-19 samples came from the United States, Italy and Spain. From T cells, B-cell-depleted T cells, or PBMCs came the material, which was cDNA or gDNA.

The CDR3 loop spans 16 amino acids. CDR1 and CDR2 (germline): SGHTA, FQGTGA. Deletions cut 4 bases from V and 1 base from J, with 11 bases between. In the original analysis: Amplification of reference gene primers was used by the study to estimate nucleated cell counts. Profiled with immunoSEQ multiplex PCR; TCRdb holds only in-frame clones, not every one. The DNA was the basis for D and trimming; V, J and clone size are from that table. The sample lists tens of thousands of clones, just under 85% seen once, with approximately 5% in the top ten. The J gene is TRBJ2-6, the V gene TRBV7-3, with D hard to call. Sequenced material: peripheral blood. This sequence originates from a man aged 50-60 years with active COVID-19. CDR3 region: CASSSASPSGANVLTF. CDR3 in DNA: TGTGCCAGCAGCTCCGCGTCTCCGTCTGGGGCCAACGTCCTGACTTTC.